Listed below are T cell receptor beta chains from one sample, sequenced in a study of T cell repertoires in cytomegalovirus infection. Their cognate antigens are unknown. TCRdb analysed the reads with MiXCR anew, one entry per CDR3 protein. The sample yields 150,000 or so distinct CDR3 sequences, around 30% seen once. The source was CD8+ T cells from cultured PBMCs, collected from culture after CMV antigen stimulation. All receptors come from a human donor in good health (CMV status not recorded). Some clones in this sample may be carry-over from other donors' samples. Each CDR3 is given without its conserved first and last residue.

J gene: TRBJ1-1
V gene: TRBV27
CDR3 protein: ASSFRQAMNTEAF

J gene: TRBJ2-1
V gene: TRBV27
CDR3 protein: ASSPWAGGVNEQF

J gene: TRBJ2-3
V gene: TRBV2
CDR3 protein: ASSQDSRAGDTQY

J gene: TRBJ1-6
V gene: TRBV12-3/TRBV12-4
CDR3 protein: ASSFGGGSSPLH

J gene: TRBJ2-6
V gene: TRBV7-6
CDR3 protein: ASSLGGTGDVVGANVLT

J gene: TRBJ2-7
V gene: TRBV3-1
CDR3 protein: ASSQGGRGFDEQY

J gene: TRBJ2-3
V gene: TRBV24-1
CDR3 protein: ATSDYPGTSKEGDTQY

J gene: TRBJ1-5
V gene: TRBV12-3/TRBV12-4
CDR3 protein: ASSFDGQGGQPQH

J gene: TRBJ2-7
V gene: TRBV7-7
CDR3 protein: ASSSGQFYEQY

J gene: TRBJ2-1
V gene: TRBV25-1
CDR3 protein: ASSQGPLSNEQF

J gene: TRBJ2-5
V gene: TRBV7-6
CDR3 protein: ASSLVGSERGETQY

J gene: TRBJ2-7
V gene: TRBV15
CDR3 protein: ATSRASDRGHDEQY

J gene: TRBJ2-1
V gene: TRBV20-1
CDR3 protein: SARGGLAGNEQF

J gene: TRBJ1-2
V gene: TRBV6-8
CDR3 protein: ASSYIGAQGYGYT

J gene: TRBJ2-5
V gene: TRBV6-2/TRBV6-3
CDR3 protein: ASSSLELLQETQY

J gene: TRBJ1-1
V gene: TRBV6-5
CDR3 protein: ASSYTSNLNTEAF

J gene: TRBJ1-1
V gene: TRBV27
CDR3 protein: ASGPGANTEAF

J gene: TRBJ2-1
V gene: TRBV6-6
CDR3 protein: ASTRTEYNEQF

J gene: TRBJ2-5
V gene: TRBV4-1
CDR3 protein: ASSQGPYETQY

J gene: TRBJ1-1
V gene: TRBV7-9
CDR3 protein: ASSLASDRGLNTEAF

J gene: TRBJ1-1
V gene: TRBV28
CDR3 protein: ASSYGQGLTAF

J gene: TRBJ2-3
V gene: TRBV20-1
CDR3 protein: SARDSPSGGSRGDTQY

J gene: TRBJ2-7
V gene: TRBV27
CDR3 protein: ASSFPSSYEQY

J gene: TRBJ2-1
V gene: TRBV19
CDR3 protein: ASSTMTSGGPTYNEQF

J gene: TRBJ2-1
V gene: TRBV7-2
CDR3 protein: ASSSLVGRGGHNEQF

J gene: TRBJ2-7
V gene: TRBV19
CDR3 protein: ASSASGTGVEQY

J gene: TRBJ2-3
V gene: TRBV7-8
CDR3 protein: ASSPGSGASTDTQY

J gene: TRBJ1-1
V gene: TRBV27
CDR3 protein: ATGRGNMNTEAF

J gene: TRBJ2-1
V gene: TRBV2
CDR3 protein: ASRISGSYNEQF

J gene: TRBJ2-2
V gene: TRBV11-2
CDR3 protein: ASSLPRAGVEAGELF

J gene: TRBJ2-5
V gene: TRBV6-6
CDR3 protein: ASSRRGSNLGETQY

J gene: TRBJ2-5
V gene: TRBV6-6
CDR3 protein: ASSYSGRTVHQETQY

J gene: TRBJ1-1
V gene: TRBV20-1
CDR3 protein: SALHMTGNTEAF

J gene: TRBJ1-2
V gene: TRBV7-9
CDR3 protein: ASSLAFSLLDGYT

J gene: TRBJ2-1
V gene: TRBV13
CDR3 protein: ASSSPTSGGWSYNEQF

J gene: TRBJ2-7
V gene: TRBV11-2
CDR3 protein: ASSLRDRGIHEQY